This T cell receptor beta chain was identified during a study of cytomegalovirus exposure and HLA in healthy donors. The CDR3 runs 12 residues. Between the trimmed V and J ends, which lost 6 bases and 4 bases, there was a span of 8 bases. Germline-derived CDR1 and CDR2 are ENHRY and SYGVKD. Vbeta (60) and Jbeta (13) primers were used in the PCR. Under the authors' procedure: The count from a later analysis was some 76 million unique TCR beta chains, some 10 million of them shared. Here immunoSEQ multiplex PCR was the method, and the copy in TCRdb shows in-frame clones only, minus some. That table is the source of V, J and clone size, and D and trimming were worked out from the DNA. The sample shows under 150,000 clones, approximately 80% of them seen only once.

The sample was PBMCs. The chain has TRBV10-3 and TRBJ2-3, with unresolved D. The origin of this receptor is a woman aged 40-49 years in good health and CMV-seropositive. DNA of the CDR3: TGTGCCATCAGCTCCCGTGCAGATACGCAGTATTTT. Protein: CAISSRADTQYF.